Sequencing of this TCR beta chain was carried out in a study of blood T cell repertoires in COVID-19. Recruits, aged 18 to 89 years, lived in 24 US areas. How the authors handled the data: Amplification of reference gene primers was used by the study to estimate nucleated cell counts. Sequenced by immunoSEQ multiplex PCR; TCRdb stores in-frame clones only, minus some. V and J calls and clone size are given by that table; D and trimming were obtained from the DNA. The sample includes around 300,000 clones, around nine tenths of them seen just once. The germline V gene has CDR1 SNHLY and CDR2 FYNNEI. This CDR3 comprises 14 residues. The V end was cut by 1 base, the J end by 6 bases, with 13 bases between.

The sample consisted of PBMCs or T cells enriched from blood (not recorded which). The source is a man between 25 and 39 years old who had recovered from COVID-19. The rearrangement joins TRBV2 to TRBJ2-7; D might be TRBD2 (6 bases). The CDR3 loop is CASSEGGVGVEQYF. The CDR3 DNA sequence: TGTGCCAGCAGTGAAGGGGGGGTCGGGGTCGAGCAGTACTTC.